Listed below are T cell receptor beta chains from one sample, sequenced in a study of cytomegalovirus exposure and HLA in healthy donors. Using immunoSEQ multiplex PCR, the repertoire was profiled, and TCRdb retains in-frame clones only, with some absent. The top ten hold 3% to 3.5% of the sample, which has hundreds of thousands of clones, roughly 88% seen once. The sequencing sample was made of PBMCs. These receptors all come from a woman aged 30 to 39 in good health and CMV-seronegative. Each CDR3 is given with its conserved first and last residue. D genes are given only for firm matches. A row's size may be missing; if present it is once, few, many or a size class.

cdr3_aa: CASSQVRRSYEQYF
cdr3_nt: TGCGCCAGCAGCCAAGTCAGGAGATCCTACGAGCAGTACTTC
d_call: -
clone_size: -
v_call: TRBV4-1
j_call: TRBJ2-7

cdr3_aa: CASSQGALVAEQFF
cdr3_nt: TGTGCCAGCAGCCAAGGGGCCTTAGTGGCTGAGCAGTTCTTC
d_call: -
clone_size: -
v_call: TRBV14
j_call: TRBJ2-1

cdr3_aa: CASSWGEQFF
cdr3_nt: TGTGCCAGCAGTTGGGGTGAGCAGTTCTTC
d_call: -
clone_size: -
v_call: TRBV6-6
j_call: TRBJ2-1

cdr3_aa: CASSLGSRLASTDTQYF
cdr3_nt: TGTGCCAGCAGCTTAGGATCTAGATTGGCTAGCACAGATACGCAGTATTTT
d_call: -
clone_size: once
v_call: TRBV13
j_call: TRBJ2-3

cdr3_aa: CARSFPRGARGTEAFF
cdr3_nt: TGTGCCAGAAGCTTCCCCAGGGGCGCCCGAGGAACTGAAGCTTTCTTT
d_call: -
clone_size: -
v_call: TRBV5-3
j_call: TRBJ1-1

cdr3_aa: CASSFYYQGGYTEAFF
cdr3_nt: TGTGCCAGCAGTTTTTACTACCAGGGTGGGTACACTGAAGCTTTCTTT
d_call: -
clone_size: -
v_call: TRBV28
j_call: TRBJ1-1

cdr3_aa: CASRRLGGDNEQFF
cdr3_nt: TGTGCCAGTAGGCGACTAGGAGGGGACAATGAGCAGTTCTTC
d_call: -
clone_size: -
v_call: TRBV19
j_call: TRBJ2-1

cdr3_aa: CATKGQSYGYTF
cdr3_nt: TGTGCCACCAAGGGACAGTCCTATGGCTACACCTTC
d_call: TRBD1
clone_size: -
v_call: TRBV15
j_call: TRBJ1-2

cdr3_aa: CASSVGGKNGELFF
cdr3_nt: TGTGCCAGCAGTGTGGGAGGAAAGAACGGGGAGCTGTTTTTT
d_call: -
clone_size: -
v_call: TRBV2
j_call: TRBJ2-2

cdr3_aa: CASSLAEYNEQFF
cdr3_nt: TGTGCCAGCAGCTTGGCGGAATACAATGAGCAGTTCTTC
d_call: -
clone_size: -
v_call: TRBV11-3
j_call: TRBJ2-1

cdr3_aa: CASSEETLLTNYGYTF
cdr3_nt: TGTGCCAGCAGTGAAGAGACGTTGCTAACTAACTATGGCTACACCTTC
d_call: -
clone_size: -
v_call: TRBV6-1
j_call: TRBJ1-2

cdr3_aa: CASSYLTGDNEQFF
cdr3_nt: TGTGCCAGCAGTTACCTGACAGGGGACAATGAGCAGTTCTTC
d_call: TRBD1
clone_size: -
v_call: TRBV6-5
j_call: TRBJ2-1

cdr3_aa: CASSLAFRDRDNEQYF
cdr3_nt: TGTGCCAGCAGCTTGGCTTTCCGGGACAGGGATAACGAGCAGTACTTC
d_call: TRBD1
clone_size: -
v_call: TRBV5-6
j_call: TRBJ2-7

cdr3_aa: CASSLDGPVLDTQYF
cdr3_nt: TGTGCCAGCAGCTTGGATGGCCCAGTGTTGGATACGCAGTATTTT
d_call: -
clone_size: -
v_call: TRBV5-4
j_call: TRBJ2-3

cdr3_aa: CASSDPRRNTEAFF
cdr3_nt: TGTGCCAGCAGTGACCCCAGGCGGAACACTGAAGCTTTCTTT
d_call: -
clone_size: -
v_call: TRBV25-1
j_call: TRBJ1-1

cdr3_aa: CASSPSNVAYEQYF
cdr3_nt: TGCGCCAGCAGCCCAAGTAATGTGGCCTACGAGCAGTACTTC
d_call: -
clone_size: -
v_call: TRBV4-3
j_call: TRBJ2-7

cdr3_aa: CASSLGAGGDTQYF
cdr3_nt: TGTGCCAGCAGCTTAGGAGCGGGAGGAGATACGCAGTATTTT
d_call: TRBD2
clone_size: -
v_call: TRBV7-7
j_call: TRBJ2-3

cdr3_aa: CSVADRGNEQFF
cdr3_nt: TGCAGCGTCGCCGACAGGGGCAATGAGCAGTTCTTC
d_call: TRBD1
clone_size: -
v_call: TRBV29-1
j_call: TRBJ2-1

cdr3_aa: CASSLLRLATQETQYF
cdr3_nt: TGCGCCAGCAGCTTGCTCCGACTAGCCACGCAAGAGACCCAGTACTTC
d_call: TRBD2
clone_size: -
v_call: TRBV5-1
j_call: TRBJ2-5

cdr3_aa: CASSVRDSTNEQFF
cdr3_nt: TGTGCCAGCAGTGTGCGTGACTCTACAAATGAGCAGTTCTTC
d_call: -
clone_size: -
v_call: TRBV27
j_call: TRBJ2-1

cdr3_aa: CASSPGQNTEAFF
cdr3_nt: TGTGCCAGCTCACCAGGGCAGAACACTGAAGCTTTCTTT
d_call: -
clone_size: -
v_call: TRBV18
j_call: TRBJ1-1

cdr3_aa: CASSTRTGGYEQYF
cdr3_nt: TGTGCCAGCAGCACCCGGACAGGGGGCTACGAGCAGTACTTC
d_call: TRBD1
clone_size: once
v_call: TRBV11-2
j_call: TRBJ2-7

cdr3_aa: CASSLIPNRVPGTDTQYF
cdr3_nt: TGTGCCAGCAGCTTAATACCCAACAGGGTCCCAGGGACAGATACGCAGTATTTT
d_call: -
clone_size: -
v_call: TRBV7-8
j_call: TRBJ2-3

cdr3_aa: CASSPPLFDEQFF
cdr3_nt: TGTGCCAGCTCCCCCCCACTATTCGATGAGCAGTTCTTC
d_call: -
clone_size: -
v_call: TRBV18
j_call: TRBJ2-1

cdr3_aa: CASSTRGDRSYGYTF
cdr3_nt: TGTGCCAGTAGCACCCGGGGGGACAGAAGCTATGGCTACACCTTC
d_call: TRBD1
clone_size: -
v_call: TRBV19
j_call: TRBJ1-2

cdr3_aa: CASSVGQLGLSSTDTQYF
cdr3_nt: TGTGCCAGCAGCGTAGGTCAGCTCGGGCTCTCTAGCACAGATACGCAGTATTTT
d_call: -
clone_size: few
v_call: TRBV9
j_call: TRBJ2-3

cdr3_aa: CASSQVAGGPIYEQYF
cdr3_nt: TGTGCCAGCAGCCAAGTAGCGGGAGGGCCCATTTACGAGCAGTACTTC
d_call: TRBD2
clone_size: -
v_call: TRBV11-2
j_call: TRBJ2-7

cdr3_aa: CASSLTGDRASGNTIYF
cdr3_nt: TGTGCCAGCAGCTTAACAGGCGACAGGGCTTCTGGAAACACCATATATTTT
d_call: TRBD1
clone_size: -
v_call: TRBV7-3
j_call: TRBJ1-3

cdr3_aa: CASSLGGLNEQFF
cdr3_nt: TGTGCCAGCAGCTTGGGAGGGCTCAATGAGCAGTTCTTC
d_call: TRBD2
clone_size: -
v_call: TRBV7-8
j_call: TRBJ2-1

cdr3_aa: CASSNQGATEAFF
cdr3_nt: TGTGCCAGCTCAAATCAGGGTGCCACTGAAGCTTTCTTT
d_call: -
clone_size: -
v_call: TRBV18
j_call: TRBJ1-1

cdr3_aa: CASSQRDGYGYTF
cdr3_nt: TGTGCCAGCAGCCAACGGGACGGATATGGCTACACCTTC
d_call: -
clone_size: -
v_call: TRBV6-5
j_call: TRBJ1-2

cdr3_aa: CASSVDPSDYNEQFF
cdr3_nt: TGTGCCAGCAGCGTTGACCCTAGCGACTACAATGAGCAGTTCTTC
d_call: -
clone_size: -
v_call: TRBV9
j_call: TRBJ2-1

cdr3_aa: CASSLLTVQETQYF
cdr3_nt: TGTGCCAGCAGCTTATTAACGGTCCAAGAGACCCAGTACTTC
d_call: -
clone_size: -
v_call: TRBV7-9
j_call: TRBJ2-5

cdr3_aa: CASSLSNLGVNTEAFF
cdr3_nt: TGTGCCAGCAGCTTAAGTAACCTCGGGGTGAACACTGAAGCTTTCTTT
d_call: -
clone_size: -
v_call: TRBV11-3
j_call: TRBJ1-1

cdr3_aa: CASSADRSSYNEQFF
cdr3_nt: TGTGCCAGTTCCGCCGACAGGAGCTCCTACAATGAGCAGTTCTTC
d_call: -
clone_size: -
v_call: TRBV6-5
j_call: TRBJ2-1

cdr3_aa: CASSPEVGEQFF
cdr3_nt: TGTGCCAGCAGCCCAGAGGTAGGTGAGCAGTTCTTC
d_call: -
clone_size: -
v_call: TRBV11-3
j_call: TRBJ2-1

cdr3_aa: CASSLDSRSPTYEQYF
cdr3_nt: TGTGCCAGCAGCTTAGACAGCCGAAGTCCAACCTACGAGCAGTACTTC
d_call: -
clone_size: -
v_call: TRBV7-2
j_call: TRBJ2-7

cdr3_aa: CASSPRDSHRTMNTEAFF
cdr3_nt: TGTGCCAGCAGCCCGAGGGACAGCCACCGAACTATGAACACTGAAGCTTTCTTT
d_call: TRBD1
clone_size: -
v_call: TRBV7-6
j_call: TRBJ1-1

cdr3_aa: CASSLEDTFYGYTF
cdr3_nt: TGCGCCAGCAGCTTGGAGGACACTTTCTATGGCTACACCTTC
d_call: -
clone_size: -
v_call: TRBV5-1
j_call: TRBJ1-2

cdr3_aa: CAISEGTGGSDTQYF
cdr3_nt: TGTGCCATCAGTGAAGGGACAGGGGGTAGTGATACGCAGTATTTT
d_call: TRBD1
clone_size: -
v_call: TRBV10-3
j_call: TRBJ2-3

cdr3_aa: CASSSPGTYNEQFF
cdr3_nt: TGTGCCAGCAGCTCCCCCGGTACCTACAATGAGCAGTTCTTC
d_call: -
clone_size: -
v_call: TRBV27
j_call: TRBJ2-1

cdr3_aa: CASGVGIYNEQFF
cdr3_nt: TGTGCCAGCGGTGTCGGGATATACAATGAGCAGTTCTTC
d_call: -
clone_size: -
v_call: TRBV6-5
j_call: TRBJ2-1

cdr3_aa: CASSLTGYQPQHF
cdr3_nt: TGTGCCAGCAGTTTGACAGGTTATCAGCCCCAGCATTTT
d_call: -
clone_size: -
v_call: TRBV27
j_call: TRBJ1-5

cdr3_aa: CASSAGRARETQYF
cdr3_nt: TGTGCCAGCAGTGCCGGGAGAGCGCGGGAGACCCAGTACTTC
d_call: -
clone_size: -
v_call: TRBV2
j_call: TRBJ2-5

cdr3_aa: CASSLHRKETQYF
cdr3_nt: TGTGCCAGCAGCTTACACCGCAAGGAGACCCAGTACTTC
d_call: -
clone_size: -
v_call: TRBV7-2
j_call: TRBJ2-5

cdr3_aa: CASSQDKDRGPGSYEQYF
cdr3_nt: TGCGCCAGCAGCCAAGATAAGGACAGGGGGCCGGGAAGCTACGAGCAGTACTTC
d_call: TRBD1
clone_size: -
v_call: TRBV4-3
j_call: TRBJ2-7

cdr3_aa: CASSPEAGEETQYF
cdr3_nt: TGTGCCAGCAGCCCCGAAGCAGGGGAGGAGACCCAGTACTTC
d_call: -
clone_size: -
v_call: TRBV9
j_call: TRBJ2-5

cdr3_aa: CAISESISTQYF
cdr3_nt: TGTGCCATCAGTGAGTCGATTAGTACGCAGTATTTT
d_call: -
clone_size: -
v_call: TRBV10-3
j_call: TRBJ2-3